A single sample gave rise to the 24 T cell receptor beta chains below, sequenced in a study of blood T cell repertoires in COVID-19. TCRdb's table, derived via immunoSEQ multiplex PCR, lists solely in-frame clones and lacks some. This table holds approximately 260,000 clones, around 90% found once. The sequenced sample consisted of peripheral blood. These receptor sequences come from a woman in her sixties with COVID-19, enrolled during active disease.

This clone was seen only once. The chain employs TRBV9 and TRBJ2-7; 8 bases agree with TRBD2. Unmatched junction bases numbered 3, after V lost 0 bases and J lost 1 base. The CDR3 totals 15 residues. CDR1 is SGDLS, CDR2 YYNGEE, per germline. The CDR3 loop reads CASSVGGTRSYEQYF. DNA for the CDR3: TGTGCCAGCAGCGTAGGGGGGACTAGATCCTACGAGCAGTACTTC.

V is TRBV9 and J is TRBJ1-1; 9 nucleotides match TRBD1. With 6 bases clipped from V and 4 bases from J, the junction kept 13 bases outside the gene matches. The CDR3 is 16 amino acids. Looked up from germline, CDR1 is SGDLS and CDR2 is YYNGEE. CDR3 bases: TGTGCCAGCACCCGAGGGCGGACAGGGGCAGCCACTGAAGCTTTCTTT. It specifies CASTRGRTGAATEAFF.

The chain has TRBV5-6 and TRBJ1-1, with 9 bases fitting TRBD1. The CDR3 contains 16 residues. V lost 0 bases to trimming and J lost 0 bases; unmatched junction nucleotides: 3. Germline CDR1 is SGHDT and CDR2 is YYEEEE. In DNA form, the CDR3 reads TGTGCCAGCAGCTTGGGGGGGACAGGGCTGAACACTGAAGCTTTCTTT. Amino acid sequence: CASSLGGTGLNTEAFF.

This clone was seen a handful of times. CDR3 sequence: CASSLTLPGQGTANTEAFF. The CDR3 coding sequence is TGTGCCAGCAGCTTAACCCTACCGGGACAGGGGACCGCGAACACTGAAGCTTTCTTT. The V gene is TRBV11-2, the J gene TRBJ1-1; 10 nucleotides align to TRBD1. The germline CDR1 and CDR2 sequences are SGHAT and FQNNGV. V was clipped by 2 bases and J by 1 base; unmatched bases: 13. The CDR3 loop spans 19 amino acids.

The rearrangement joins TRBV9 to TRBJ2-1, with TRBD2 matching 16 bases. Trimming removed 3 bases from V and 5 bases from J; junction bases left unmatched: 11. The CDR3 has 19 residues. From germline, CDR1 is SGDLS and CDR2 YYNGEE. The CDR3 bases are TGTGCCAGCAGCGCAATGGGACTAGCGGGGGGGCGGTGGAACAATGAGCAGTTCTTC. This encodes CASSAMGLAGGRWNNEQFF.

The chain carries TRBV2 and TRBJ1-1; 8 bases fit TRBD1. CDR1 SNHLY and CDR2 FYNNEI come from the germline V gene. CDR3 length: 15 residues. With V trimmed by 4 bases and J by 10 bases, 14 bases remained unmatched. In DNA, the CDR3 is TGTGCCAGCAGTGTAGGAAGGGACAGGAGTATTAGAGCTTTCTTT. It codes for CASSVGRDRSIRAFF.

The chain uses TRBV30 and TRBJ1-1; D gene ambiguous. Germline lookup yields CDR1 GTSNPN and CDR2 SVGIG (reference sequence). The CDR3 has 12 residues. The V end was cut by 0 bases, the J end by 7 bases, with 9 bases between. CDR3 region: CAWSVSISEAFF. The CDR3 DNA reads TGTGCCTGGAGTGTAAGTATCAGTGAAGCTTTCTTT.

V is TRBV15 and J is TRBJ1-1; D not certain. Germline V gives CDR1 LNHNV, CDR2 YYDKDF (reference sequence). Trimming pared 0 bases from V and 2 bases from J, leaving 7 bases between. The CDR3 loop spans 14 amino acids. CDR3 nucleotide sequence: TGTGCCACCAGCAGAGATCAGGCAAACACTGAAGCTTTCTTT. Translating gives CATSRDQANTEAFF.

The chain carries TRBV7-6 and TRBJ2-3; TRBD2 matches 9 bases. CDR3 length: 14 residues. Losses at the gene ends were 5 bases for V and 6 bases for J; bases not matched to a gene: 6. The germline CDR1 and CDR2 sequences are SGHVS and FNYEAQ. The CDR3 DNA reads TGTGCCAGCAGCCAAGGGACTAGCTCGGATACGCAGTATTTT. Its protein product is CASSQGTSSDTQYF.

The chain is built from TRBV14 and TRBJ1-1; D remains unclear. The ends were cut back, 2 bases at V and 0 bases at J, with 4 bases in the middle. The CDR3 loop spans 13 amino acids. CDR1 is SGHDN, CDR2 FVKESK, per germline. In nucleotides, the CDR3 is TGTGCCAGCAGCCAACAGGTGAACACTGAAGCTTTCTTT. Encoded protein: CASSQQVNTEAFF.

This clone was observed a few times. The CDR3 here is CASSLTGSRTLHF. In DNA form, the CDR3 reads TGTGCCAGCAGCTTAACGGGTTCGCGGACCCTCCACTTT. The rearrangement links TRBV11-2 to TRBJ1-6, with no clear D. Germline V gene sequence: CDR1 SGHAT, CDR2 FQNNGV. The V and J ends lost 2 bases and 14 bases respectively, with 13 bases between them. The CDR3 length is 13 residues.

Worth noting for this clone: This specimen includes other DNA sequences encoding the same CDR3. This chain uses TRBV6-6 with TRBJ1-2; 7 bases align to TRBD1. Germline V gene lookup returns CDR1 MNHNY and CDR2 SVGAGI (reference sequence). The CDR3 runs to 14 residues. V shed 5 bases, J shed 0 bases, and the junction held 3 bases outside the gene matches. The CDR3 loop is CASSAGQPNYGYTF. Written as DNA, the CDR3 is TGTGCCAGCAGTGCGGGACAGCCTAACTATGGCTACACCTTC.

The V and J genes are TRBV19 and TRBJ1-2; possibly TRBD1 for D (6 bases). Germline loops: CDR1 LNHDA, CDR2 SQIVND (reference sequence). The CDR3 has 13 residues. Trimming took off 8 bases at V and 5 bases at J, with 15 bases between the two ends. This CDR3 is CASSPGGRYGYTF. The CDR3 DNA reads TGTGCCAGTTCACCTGGGGGCCGGTATGGCTACACCTTC.

This clone is a singleton in its sample. The chain joins TRBV2 to TRBJ1-1, with D hard to call. The V and J ends lost 8 bases and 0 bases respectively, with 10 bases between them. This CDR3 region has 13 residues. CDR1 is SNHLY, CDR2 FYNNEI, per germline. CDR3 nucleotides: TGTGCCAGCGGGCGGGGATTGAACACTGAAGCTTTCTTT. Protein: CASGRGLNTEAFF.

The chain uses TRBV5-5 and TRBJ1-1; D ambiguous. CDR3 size: 13 residues. CDR1 and CDR2 from the germline V gene are SGHKS and YYEKEE (reference sequence). The germline V and J ends were trimmed by 4 bases and 5 bases, with 12 bases remaining between them. The CDR3 DNA is TGTGCCAGCAGCCCGGTGGGCGAGACTGAAGCTTTCTTT. It encodes CASSPVGETEAFF.

The V call is TRBV7-3, the J call TRBJ1-1; a weak D match, TRBD1 (5 bases). CDR1 and CDR2 from the germline V gene are SGHTA and FQGTGA. The CDR3 covers 13 residues. V was shortened by 4 bases and J by 0 bases, with 6 bases between the two germline ends. This CDR3 reads CASSSTVNTEAFF. The CDR3 bases are TGTGCCAGCAGCTCGACAGTGAACACTGAAGCTTTCTTT.

This clone was detected only a few times. The chain employs TRBV6-6 and TRBJ1-3, with 9 bases that match TRBD1. CDR1 and CDR2 (germline): MNHNY, SVGAGI (reference sequence). V was clipped by 2 bases and J by 2 bases; unmatched bases: 4. CDR3 length: 16 residues. The CDR3 coding sequence is TGTGCCAGCAGTTACCTTACAGGGGGCACTGGAAACACCATATATTTT. Translated, it gives CASSYLTGGTGNTIYF.

The chain carries TRBV5-1 and TRBJ1-3; TRBD1 is a possible D gene (6 bases). Germline V CDR1 and CDR2: SGHRS, YFSETQ. The CDR3 has 17 amino acids. The ends were cut back, 4 bases at V and 0 bases at J, with 17 bases in the middle. The CDR3 region is CASSPREGVYSGNTIYF. CDR3 sequence (DNA): TGCGCCAGCAGCCCTCGAGAGGGGGTGTACTCTGGAAACACCATATATTTT. Supplemented by reference TRBV5-1 and TRBJ1-3, the full variable domain reads KAGVTQTPRYLIKTRGQQVTLSCSPISGHRSVSWYQQTPGQGLQFLFEYFSETQRNKGNFPGRFSGRQFSNSRSEMNVSTLELGDSALYLCASSPREGVYSGNTIYFGEGSWLTVV.

The V gene is TRBV15, the J gene TRBJ1-1; D unclear. Germline assignment: CDR1 LNHNV and CDR2 YYDKDF (reference sequence). The germline V and J ends were trimmed by 9 bases and 3 bases, with 14 bases remaining between them. The length of the CDR3 is 13 residues. The CDR3 DNA reads TGTGCCACATCCCAGATGCGGGACACTGAAGCTTTCTTT. Translation: CATSQMRDTEAFF.

The gene calls are TRBV19 and TRBJ1-4; 9 bases are shared with TRBD1. The ends lost 6 bases at V and 3 bases at J; junction bases unmatched: 2. In germline, CDR1 is LNHDA, CDR2 SQIVND (reference sequence). The CDR3 consists of 14 residues. CDR3 amino acids: CASRRQGANEKLFF. The CDR3 nucleotides are TGTGCCAGTAGGCGACAGGGGGCTAATGAAAAACTGTTTTTT.

This clone was seen a few times. The chain couples TRBV2 to TRBJ1-2; 10 bases match TRBD1. The CDR3 consists of 14 residues. Germline-derived CDR1 and CDR2 are SNHLY and FYNNEI. V lost 5 bases and J lost 5; bases outside the gene matches: 5. CDR3 residues: CASSKDRGDYGYTF. The DNA of the CDR3 is TGTGCCAGCAGTAAGGACAGGGGGGATTATGGCTACACCTTC.

V and J are TRBV12-3 or TRBV12-4 and TRBJ1-4; D is uncertain. Trimming took 3 bases from V and 0 from J, leaving 2 bases between them. The CDR3 totals 13 residues. CDR3 in amino acids: CASSFTTNEKLFF. CDR3 nucleotides: TGTGCCAGCAGTTTCACAACTAATGAAAAACTGTTTTTT.

V is TRBV5-1 and J is TRBJ1-2, with a possible D match to TRBD1 (6 bases). The germline V gene encodes CDR1 SGHRS and CDR2 YFSETQ. V gave up 4 bases and J gave up 3 bases, with 19 bases separating them. This CDR3 is built from 16 residues. The CDR3 bases are TGCGCCAGCAGCCAAAAGACAGGAGAGGTTGACTATGGCTACACCTTC. Its translation: CASSQKTGEVDYGYTF.

This clone showed up just once. The rearrangement joins TRBV5-4 to TRBJ2-5, with 7 positions matching TRBD1. This CDR3 region has 12 residues. Germline V gene data show CDR1 as SGHNT and CDR2 as YYREEE (reference sequence). With 2 bases clipped from V and 5 bases from J, the junction kept 0 bases outside the gene matches. The CDR3 DNA follows: TGTGCCAGCAGCTTACAGGGGGAGACCCAGTACTTC. It encodes CASSLQGETQYF.